This T cell receptor (beta chain) was identified in a study of OX40 agonist ivuxolimab in advanced cancers. The table came from immunoSEQ multiplex PCR; TCRdb's copy has only in-frame clones and leaves some out. Of about 84,000 clones in the sample, approximately 88% were seen once. This sample comprised CD4+ or CD8+ T cells sorted from blood, obtained in a trial of the OX40 agonist ivuxolimab. The source of this sequence is an adult with an advanced solid tumor such as melanoma, head and neck, liver or kidney cancer.

As DNA, the CDR3 is TGTGCCAGCGGGGAACAGGGGGGGACTAATAATTCACCCCTCCACTTT. The encoded protein is CASGEQGGTNNSPLHF. This sequence joins TRBV2 and TRBJ1-6, with 8 bases aligning to TRBD1. In germline, CDR1 is SNHLY, CDR2 FYNNEI. The CDR3 runs 16 residues. V was pared by 8 bases and J by 5 bases, with 11 bases of the junction left unmatched.